These T cell receptor beta chains were read from a single sample in a study of blood T cell repertoires in COVID-19. TCRdb keeps only in-frame clones here, not all; method: immunoSEQ multiplex PCR. The sample holds some 200,000 clones, approximately 89% seen once. Sequencing used peripheral blood. These receptors all come from a woman aged 40-49 years with acute or convalescent COVID-19. Each CDR3 is given without its conserved first and last residue. The order of the fields is V gene, J gene, D gene, CDR3 length, CDR3 protein. A D gene is named only where the DNA matches it firmly.

TRBV4-2,TRBJ2-1,NA,13,ASSQDRAAYNEQF
TRBV18,TRBJ1-5,NA,17,ASSPGGDSQPYSNQPQH
TRBV6-1,TRBJ2-3,TRBD2,14,ASSAGLAGGQDTQY
TRBV5-1,TRBJ2-3,NA,9,ASGVEGTQY
TRBV24-1,TRBJ1-3,TRBD1,12,ATSDGQGGNTIY
TRBV5-1,TRBJ1-4,TRBD1,14,ANSLAPTGWNEKLF
TRBV19,TRBJ1-5,NA,14,ASSRMGRGGNQPQH
TRBV20-1,TRBJ2-1,TRBD2,18,SASYPRTGGPPRSYNEQF
TRBV27,TRBJ1-5,NA,11,ASSPRGNQPQH
TRBV5-1,TRBJ1-4,NA,12,ASSLFTGGEKLF
TRBV27,TRBJ1-4,TRBD1,12,ASSLSDRDEKLF
TRBV2,TRBJ1-5,NA,13,ASRQITGSNQPQH
TRBV5-6,TRBJ1-2,TRBD1,13,ASSLGTGYTKGYT
TRBV2,TRBJ2-5,TRBD2,16,ASSEETSGGTNKETQY
TRBV5-5,TRBJ1-5,NA,13,ASSFNREWNQPQH
TRBV9,TRBJ1-1,NA,11,ASTPGQGREAF
TRBV30,TRBJ2-1,NA,11,ACTVSSYNEQF
TRBV30,TRBJ1-2,NA,12,AWSAKGRGYGYT
TRBV24-1,TRBJ2-3,TRBD2,14,ATSDHRGGGTDTQY
TRBV27,TRBJ1-5,TRBD1,14,ASSPRDSYSNQPQH
TRBV24-1,TRBJ2-1,NA,13,ATSDSPGHAGEQF
TRBV11-2,TRBJ2-2,NA,10,ASSLGQGELF
TRBV6-5,TRBJ1-4,TRBD1,12,ASSLGQGLEKLF
TRBV19,TRBJ1-4,NA,14,ASSDSDEATNEKLF
TRBV7-8,TRBJ2-1,TRBD2,12,ASRFGGAINEQF
TRBV29-1,TRBJ1-5,NA,11,SVGQFSNQPQH
TRBV18,TRBJ1-1,TRBD1,13,ASSEQGRTNTEAF
TRBV24-1,TRBJ1-1,TRBD1,11,ATAVGTGHEAF
TRBV7-8,TRBJ2-1,TRBD2,17,ASSLDLMLAGDLYNEQF
TRBV7-9,TRBJ1-5,NA,11,ASSSTGETPQH
TRBV11-2,TRBJ2-3,TRBD2,13,ASSLGGGLPTTQY
TRBV9,TRBJ2-5,TRBD2,14,ASSVAPSGGQETQY
TRBV2,TRBJ1-2,TRBD1,13,ASSDPGQGNYGYT
TRBV10-2,TRBJ1-3,NA,12,ASRTYGSGNTIY
TRBV2,TRBJ1-2,NA,11,ATGLGLAYGYT
TRBV10-3,TRBJ1-5,NA,11,AISERERQPQH
TRBV24-1,TRBJ2-3,TRBD2,15,ATSGLSSGGGTDTQY
TRBV5-1,TRBJ1-1,NA,17,ASSLAIQTPPSMNTEAF
TRBV15,TRBJ2-5,TRBD2,12,ATPGLAGAETQY
TRBV20-1,TRBJ1-2,NA,9,SVFTRYGYT
TRBV5-1,TRBJ2-4,NA,13,ASSLTDSAKNIQY
TRBV6-1,TRBJ2-3,TRBD1,15,ASSEALQGAVTDTQY
TRBV2,TRBJ1-1,TRBD1,12,ASSLTGLSTEAF
TRBV28,TRBJ1-2,NA,13,ASSLAGSANYGYT
TRBV20-1,TRBJ1-2,NA,9,SAGDIRGYT
TRBV5-1,TRBJ1-4,NA,12,ASSSTGNPEKLF
TRBV14,TRBJ2-5,TRBD1,13,ASRQGQGRQETQY
TRBV5-8,TRBJ1-1,NA,12,ASSLVAGNTEAF
TRBV6-5,TRBJ1-2,TRBD1,10,ASRGTGWGYT
TRBV29-1,TRBJ2-3,TRBD2,15,SVEFFSSGGAANTQY
TRBV3-1/TRBV3-2,TRBJ1-1,NA,13,ASTRQTTMNTEAF
TRBV6-5,TRBJ1-4,TRBD1,12,ASSSTGGREKLF
TRBV5-1,TRBJ2-5,NA,15,ASSYYLQGGRQETQY
TRBV15,TRBJ1-5,NA,13,ATSRGGQYNQPQH
TRBV9,TRBJ1-6,NA,13,ASSVRGNNNSPLH